The TCR beta chain described here comes from a study of blood T cell repertoires in COVID-19. Study at large: From T cells, B-cell-depleted T cells, or PBMCs came the material, which was cDNA or gDNA.

As originally analysed: Amplified reference gene primers provided the basis for estimating nucleated cell counts. Some clones are missing from TCRdb's copy, which holds only in-frame ones; the method was immunoSEQ multiplex PCR. The V and J calls and clone size were taken over from that table, and D and trimming were inferred from the DNA. Among about 160,000 clones, roughly 88% were seen once, and the ten largest hold 0.95% to 1.5%. After removal of 0 bases from V and 3 bases from J, the junction contained 1 base not matched to a gene. This CDR3 comprises 15 residues. Germline CDR1 is KGHDR and CDR2 is SFDVKD. This clone was seen only once.

The sample was peripheral blood. The chain joins TRBV24-1 to TRBJ2-5; 9 nucleotides align to TRBD1. The receptor comes from a man aged 55-75 years who had recovered from COVID-19. The CDR3 loop reads CATSDLGDREETQYF. CDR3 coding DNA: TGTGCCACCAGTGATTTGGGGGACAGGGAAGAGACCCAGTACTTC.